Following are 19 T cell receptor beta chains from one sample sequenced in a study of blood T cell repertoires in COVID-19. Sequencing used immunoSEQ multiplex PCR; TCRdb keeps in-frame clones, though not all of them. In the table there are tens of thousands of clones, just over 85% of which are singletons. Specimen: peripheral blood. The receptors come from a man in his forties or fifties with acute or convalescent COVID-19.

The chain employs TRBV5-1 and TRBJ2-5, with no clear D. The ends were cut back, 3 bases at V and 1 base at J, with 4 bases in the middle. The CDR3 is 12 residues long. Germline V CDR1 and CDR2: SGHRS, YFSETQ. CDR3 protein: CASSSSQETQYF. The CDR3 DNA is TGCGCCAGCAGCTCCAGCCAAGAGACCCAGTACTTC.

The rearrangement links TRBV5-1 to TRBJ1-1; TRBD1 is a possible D gene (5 bases). V was shortened by 0 bases and J by 5 bases, with 5 bases between the two germline ends. Germline CDR1 is SGHRS and CDR2 is YFSETQ. The CDR3 is made up of 12 amino acids. The CDR3 is CASSLEGTEAFF. CDR3 nucleotides: TGCGCCAGCAGCTTGGAGGGGACTGAAGCTTTCTTT.

This chain connects TRBV18 to TRBJ2-7, with D possibly being TRBD2 (6 bases). This CDR3 is 15 amino acids long. V dropped 6 bases and J dropped 8 bases, with 23 bases sitting between them. The germline V gene encodes CDR1 KGHSH and CDR2 LQKENI. CDR3 in DNA: TGTGCCAGCTCCCCTGACCGCGGGACCCAGAATAAGCAGTACTTC. This sequence encodes CASSPDRGTQNKQYF.

The chain joins TRBV9 to TRBJ2-1; 12 bases fit TRBD2. V lost 4 bases, J lost 6 bases, and 8 bases stayed unmatched. The CDR3 extends over 16 amino acids. In germline, CDR1 is SGDLS, CDR2 YYNGEE. The CDR3 region has the DNA TGTGCCAGCAGCTTCAATCCGGGACTAGCGGGCAATGAGCAGTTCTTC. Its translation: CASSFNPGLAGNEQFF.

The genes are TRBV27 and TRBJ2-2; D not certain. CDR1 MNHEY and CDR2 SMNVEV come from the germline V gene (reference sequence). The CDR3 extends over 16 amino acids. With 5 bases removed from V and 0 bases from J, the gap between germline ends came to 13 bases. This CDR3 reads CASSPPAFANTGELFF. CDR3 bases: TGTGCCAGCAGTCCCCCAGCGTTCGCGAACACCGGGGAGCTGTTTTTT.

The chain carries TRBV7-9 and TRBJ2-2; 7 nucleotides line up with TRBD1. This CDR3 contains 14 residues. V trimming: 0 bases; J trimming: 5 bases; junction bases outside the gene matches: 0. The V gene's germline CDR1 is SEHNR and CDR2 FQNEAQ (reference sequence). The DNA of the CDR3 is TGTGCCAGCAGCTTAGCACAGGGGACCGGGGAGCTGTTTTTT. It encodes CASSLAQGTGELFF.

The gene calls are TRBV18 and TRBJ2-1; the match to TRBD2 covers 10 bases. The length of the CDR3 is 16 residues. CDR1 and CDR2 (germline): KGHSH, LQKENI. The V gene end was trimmed by 3 bases and the J gene end by 3 bases; junction bases not matched to a gene: 5. The CDR3 is CASSPTSGKNYNEQFF. CDR3 DNA sequence: TGTGCCAGCTCACCTACTAGCGGGAAGAACTACAATGAGCAGTTCTTC.

The V call is TRBV5-1, the J call TRBJ1-2; D might be TRBD1 (6 bases). The germline CDR1 and CDR2 sequences are SGHRS and YFSETQ. The CDR3 sequence is 16 residues long. Trimming took off 0 bases at V and 4 bases at J, with 16 bases between the two ends. In DNA form, the CDR3 reads TGCGCCAGCAGCTTGGAGGGTTCGGGACAAGTCTATGGCTACACCTTC. Translating it yields CASSLEGSGQVYGYTF.

V gene TRBV6-5 combines with J gene TRBJ1-2; weak D call: TRBD1 (6 bases). The CDR3 totals 12 residues. Germline V CDR1 and CDR2: MNHEY, SVGAGI. V was clipped by 6 bases and J by 4 bases, with 9 bases between them. The CDR3 bases are TGTGCCAGCAGCCGGGACATCTATGGCTACACCTTC. This encodes CASSRDIYGYTF.

Regarding this clone: One junction end does not reproduce the germline sequence, and a read error may be involved. The chain links TRBV4-1 to TRBJ1-2, with D tentatively TRBD1 (5 bases). The CDR3 contains 16 residues. Per the germline V gene, CDR1 is MGHRA and CDR2 is YSYEKL. The CDR3 DNA reads TGCACCAGCAGCCAACCTATTGACTCAGGGAACTATGGCTACACCTTC. Amino acids: CTSSQPIDSGNYGYTF.

The genes are TRBV7-8 and TRBJ2-3; D remains ambiguous. Germline loops: CDR1 SGHVS, CDR2 FQNEAQ. CDR3 length equals 15 residues. The ends were cut back, 5 bases at V and 2 bases at J, with 14 bases in the middle. The CDR3 protein is CASSNEAVSTDTQYF. Written as DNA, the CDR3 is TGTGCCAGCAGCAACGAGGCAGTATCCACAGATACGCAGTATTTT. The whole variable domain, filled in from reference TRBV7-8 and TRBJ2-3, reads GAGVSQSPRYKVAKRGQDVALRCDPISGHVSLFWYQQALGQGPEFLTYFQNEAQLDKSGLPSDRFFAERPEGSVSTLKIQRTQQEDSAVYLCASSNEAVSTDTQYFGPGTRLTVL.

The chain carries TRBV4-1 and TRBJ2-2; D unclear. Trimming stripped 7 bases from V and 2 bases from J, with 11 bases between. Germline V gene data show CDR1 as MGHRA and CDR2 as YSYEKL. The CDR3 consists of 14 residues. CDR3 protein: CASTHRQNTGELFF. CDR3 coding DNA: TGCGCCAGCACGCACCGACAAAACACCGGGGAGCTGTTTTTT.

The V and J genes are TRBV7-9 and TRBJ2-7; 10 nucleotides match TRBD2. This CDR3 is built from 16 residues. Looked up from germline, CDR1 is SEHNR and CDR2 is FQNEAQ (reference sequence). The trim removed 2 bases at V and 7 bases at J, leaving 11 bases unmatched. The CDR3: CASSLSAVSGRFEQYF. The CDR3 nucleotides read TGTGCCAGCAGCTTATCGGCGGTTAGCGGGAGGTTTGAGCAGTACTTC.

J is TRBJ2-7 and V is TRBV4-1; perhaps TRBD1 as D (6 bases). V gave up 1 base and J gave up 2 bases, with 12 bases separating them. The CDR3 is 15 amino acids. Germline CDR1 MGHRA, CDR2 YSYEKL. The CDR3 is CASSQAFGQTYEQYF. Written as DNA, the CDR3 is TGCGCCAGCAGCCAAGCTTTCGGACAGACCTACGAGCAGTACTTC.

V gene TRBV12-3 or TRBV12-4 combines with J gene TRBJ2-3; weak D call: TRBD2 (6 bases). V was shortened by 3 bases and J by 12 bases, with 13 bases between the two germline ends. The CDR3 loop spans 12 amino acids. CDR3 sequence reads: CASSFGGISQYF. DNA for the CDR3: TGTGCCAGCAGTTTTGGGGGGATATCACAGTATTTT.

The CDR3 bases are TGCGCCAGCAGCCAAGCCCTGGGAGTAAGTCATAATTCACCCCTCCACTTT. This gives the protein CASSQALGVSHNSPLHF. J is TRBJ1-6 and V is TRBV4-1; D remains ambiguous. The V gene lost 1 base and the J gene lost 5 bases, with 15 bases spanning the gap. The CDR3 loop spans 17 amino acids. Germline V gives CDR1 MGHRA, CDR2 YSYEKL.

The chain carries TRBV28 and TRBJ2-7; D perhaps matches TRBD2 (5 bases). CDR1 and CDR2 from the germline V gene are MDHEN and SYDVKM. V was shortened by 6 bases and J by 3 bases, with 12 bases between the two germline ends. This CDR3 is 13 amino acids long. The chain's CDR3 is CASRQPTSYEQYF. In DNA form, the CDR3 reads TGTGCCAGCAGACAGCCTACTAGCTACGAGCAGTACTTC.

The rearrangement uses TRBV6-5 and TRBJ1-6, with D perhaps TRBD1 (5 bases). The germline gives CDR1 MNHEY, CDR2 SVGAGI. The CDR3 consists of 14 residues. V lost 0 bases to trimming and J lost 8 bases, with 8 bases between them. The CDR3 sequence: CASSYSGEDSPLHF. The CDR3 region has the DNA TGTGCCAGCAGTTACTCAGGGGAGGATTCACCCCTCCACTTT.

The J gene is TRBJ1-1, the V gene TRBV18; TRBD1 is a possible D gene (5 bases). Germline-derived CDR1 and CDR2 are KGHSH and LQKENI. CDR3 size: 14 residues. V dropped 6 bases and J dropped 4 bases, with 15 bases sitting between them. For the CDR3, the DNA is TGTGCCAGCTCTCTCGCAGTGGGGGGCACTGAAGCTTTCTTT. Translation: CASSLAVGGTEAFF.